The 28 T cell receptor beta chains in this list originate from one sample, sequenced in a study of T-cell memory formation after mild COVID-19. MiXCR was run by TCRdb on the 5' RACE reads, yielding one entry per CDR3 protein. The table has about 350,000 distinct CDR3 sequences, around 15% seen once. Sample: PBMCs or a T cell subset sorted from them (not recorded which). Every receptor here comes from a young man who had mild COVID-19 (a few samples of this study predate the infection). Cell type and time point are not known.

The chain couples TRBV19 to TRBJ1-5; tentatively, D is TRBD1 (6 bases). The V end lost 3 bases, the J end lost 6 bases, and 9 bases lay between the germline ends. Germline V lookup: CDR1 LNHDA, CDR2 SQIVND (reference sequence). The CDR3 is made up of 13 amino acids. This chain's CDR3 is CASSIRGPQPQHF. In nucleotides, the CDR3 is TGTGCCAGTAGTATTCGGGGGCCTCAGCCCCAGCATTTT.

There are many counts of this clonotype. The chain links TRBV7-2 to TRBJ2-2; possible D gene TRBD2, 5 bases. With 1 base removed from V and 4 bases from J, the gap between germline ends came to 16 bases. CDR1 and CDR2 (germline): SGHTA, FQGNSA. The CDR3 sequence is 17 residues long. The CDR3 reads CASSLDSLAGGTGELFF. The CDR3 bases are TGTGCCAGCAGCTTAGACTCGCTAGCAGGAGGCACCGGGGAGCTGTTTTTT.

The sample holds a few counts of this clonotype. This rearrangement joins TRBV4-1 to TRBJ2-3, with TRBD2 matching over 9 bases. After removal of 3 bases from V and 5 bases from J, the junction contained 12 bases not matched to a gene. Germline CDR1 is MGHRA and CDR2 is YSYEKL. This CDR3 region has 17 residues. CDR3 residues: CASSHLALAGSKDTQYF. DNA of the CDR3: TGCGCCAGCAGCCACCTGGCTCTAGCGGGGTCGAAAGATACGCAGTATTTT.

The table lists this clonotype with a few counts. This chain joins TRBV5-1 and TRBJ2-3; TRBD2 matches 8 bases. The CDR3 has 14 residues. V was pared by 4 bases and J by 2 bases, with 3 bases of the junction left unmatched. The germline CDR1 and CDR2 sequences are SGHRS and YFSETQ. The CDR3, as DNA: TGCGCCAGCAGCGTAGCGGGGATCACAGATACGCAGTATTTT. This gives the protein CASSVAGITDTQYF.

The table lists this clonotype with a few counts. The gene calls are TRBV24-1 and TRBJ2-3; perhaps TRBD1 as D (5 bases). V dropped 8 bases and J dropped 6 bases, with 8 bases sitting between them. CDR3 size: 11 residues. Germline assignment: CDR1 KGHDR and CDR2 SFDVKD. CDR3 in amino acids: CATKAGDTQYF. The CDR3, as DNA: TGTGCCACCAAAGCAGGGGATACGCAGTATTTT.

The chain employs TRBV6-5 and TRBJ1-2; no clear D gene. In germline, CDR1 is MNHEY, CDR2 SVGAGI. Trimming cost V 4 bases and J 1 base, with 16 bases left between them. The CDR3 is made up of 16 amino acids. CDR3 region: CASSSYVGANNYGYTF. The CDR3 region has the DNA TGTGCCAGCAGTTCCTATGTCGGCGCCAATAACTATGGCTACACCTTC.

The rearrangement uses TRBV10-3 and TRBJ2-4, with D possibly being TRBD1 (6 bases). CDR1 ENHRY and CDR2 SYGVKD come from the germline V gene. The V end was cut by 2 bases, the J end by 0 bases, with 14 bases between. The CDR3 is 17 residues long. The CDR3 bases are TGTGCCATCAGTGAGAGGGAGACAGGCCTAGCCAAAAACATTCAGTACTTC. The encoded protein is CAISERETGLAKNIQYF.

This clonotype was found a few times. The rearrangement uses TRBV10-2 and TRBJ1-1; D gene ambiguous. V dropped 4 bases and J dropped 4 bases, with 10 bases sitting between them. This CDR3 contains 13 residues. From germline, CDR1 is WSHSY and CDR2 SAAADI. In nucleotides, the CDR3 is TGCGCCAGCAGTGGTGAGGGCGGCACTGAAGCTTTCTTT. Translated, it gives CASSGEGGTEAFF.

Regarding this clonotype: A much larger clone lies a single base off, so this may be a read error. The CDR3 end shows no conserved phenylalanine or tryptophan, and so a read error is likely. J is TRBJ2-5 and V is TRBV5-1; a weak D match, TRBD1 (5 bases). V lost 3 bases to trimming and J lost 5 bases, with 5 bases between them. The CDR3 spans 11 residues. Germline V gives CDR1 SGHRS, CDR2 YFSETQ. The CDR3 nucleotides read TGCGCCAGCAGCTGGGGCGAGACCCAGTACCTC. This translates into CASSWGETQYL.

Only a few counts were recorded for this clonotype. The CDR3 DNA follows: TGTGCCAGCAGCGTAGGGGTTTTATTTAATTCACCCCTCCACTTT. Encoded protein: CASSVGVLFNSPLHF. The chain employs TRBV9 and TRBJ1-6, with no clear D. Looked up from germline, CDR1 is SGDLS and CDR2 is YYNGEE. Trimming cost V 0 bases and J 6 bases, with 10 bases left between them. The CDR3 is 15 residues long.

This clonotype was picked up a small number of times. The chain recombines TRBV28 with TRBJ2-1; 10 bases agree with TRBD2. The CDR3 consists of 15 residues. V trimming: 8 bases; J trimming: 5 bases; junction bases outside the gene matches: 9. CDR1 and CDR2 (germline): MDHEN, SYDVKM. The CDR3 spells CASEIGTSDHNEQFF. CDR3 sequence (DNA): TGTGCCAGCGAAATAGGGACTAGCGATCACAATGAGCAGTTCTTC.

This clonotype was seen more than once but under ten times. The CDR3 reads CATQITGTEAFF. In nucleotides, the CDR3 is TGTGCCACCCAGATTACGGGGACTGAAGCTTTCTTT. V and J are TRBV2 and TRBJ1-1; unclear D gene. The ends were cut back, 10 bases at V and 5 bases at J, with 14 bases in the middle. This CDR3 contains 12 residues. Germline CDR1 reads SNHLY; CDR2 reads FYNNEI.

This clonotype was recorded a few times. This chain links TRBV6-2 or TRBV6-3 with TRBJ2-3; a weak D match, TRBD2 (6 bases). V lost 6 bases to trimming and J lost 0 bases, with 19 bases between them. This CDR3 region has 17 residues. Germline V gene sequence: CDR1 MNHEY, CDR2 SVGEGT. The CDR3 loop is CASRHRPGLSSTDTQYF. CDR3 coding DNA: TGTGCCAGCAGACATCGACCGGGACTTAGCAGCACAGATACGCAGTATTTT.

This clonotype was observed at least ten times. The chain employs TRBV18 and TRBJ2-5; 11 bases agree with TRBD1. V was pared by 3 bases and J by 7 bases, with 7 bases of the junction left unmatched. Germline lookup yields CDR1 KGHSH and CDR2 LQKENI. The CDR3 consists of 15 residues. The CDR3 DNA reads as TGTGCCAGCTCACCGGACAGGGGGCCGCATGGGACCCAGTACTTC. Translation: CASSPDRGPHGTQYF.

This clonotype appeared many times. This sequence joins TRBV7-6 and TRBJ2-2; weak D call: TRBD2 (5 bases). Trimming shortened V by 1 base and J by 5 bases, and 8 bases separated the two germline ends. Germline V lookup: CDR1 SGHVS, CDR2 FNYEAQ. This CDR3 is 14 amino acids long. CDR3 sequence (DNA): TGTGCCAGCAGCTTAGTCGGGGAAACCGGGGAGCTGTTTTTT. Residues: CASSLVGETGELFF.

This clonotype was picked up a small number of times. CDR3 DNA sequence: TGTGCCAGCAGCTTAGTGGGGACTATGGACGAGCAGTACGTC. Its protein product is CASSLVGTMDEQYV. The rearrangement joins TRBV7-9 to TRBJ2-7, with TRBD2 matching 7 bases. This CDR3 is built from 14 residues. Trimming removed 1 base from V and 5 bases from J; junction bases left unmatched: 5. Per the germline V gene, CDR1 is SEHNR and CDR2 is FQNEAQ (reference sequence).

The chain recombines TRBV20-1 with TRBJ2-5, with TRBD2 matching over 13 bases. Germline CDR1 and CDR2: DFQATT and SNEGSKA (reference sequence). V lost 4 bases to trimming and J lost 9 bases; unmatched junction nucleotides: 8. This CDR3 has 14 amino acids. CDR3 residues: CSATTSGGSRAQYF. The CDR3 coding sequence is TGCAGTGCTACGACTAGCGGGGGGAGCAGAGCCCAGTACTTC.

The CDR3 DNA is TGTGCCAGCAGCCCCGGGCGGGGGAGCTCTGAGCAGTTCTTC. It yields the protein CASSPGRGSSEQFF. The chain is built from TRBV7-8 and TRBJ2-1; TRBD2 matches 7 bases. V was pared by 5 bases and J by 9 bases, with 10 bases of the junction left unmatched. CDR1 and CDR2 from the germline V gene are SGHVS and FQNEAQ. CDR3 size: 14 residues.

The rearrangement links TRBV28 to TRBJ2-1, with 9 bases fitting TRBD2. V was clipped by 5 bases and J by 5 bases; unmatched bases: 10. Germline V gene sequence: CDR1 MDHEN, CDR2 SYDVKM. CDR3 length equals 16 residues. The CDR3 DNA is TGTGCCAGCAGTCCGTTGGTGACTAGCGGAGACAATGAGCAGTTCTTC. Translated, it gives CASSPLVTSGDNEQFF.

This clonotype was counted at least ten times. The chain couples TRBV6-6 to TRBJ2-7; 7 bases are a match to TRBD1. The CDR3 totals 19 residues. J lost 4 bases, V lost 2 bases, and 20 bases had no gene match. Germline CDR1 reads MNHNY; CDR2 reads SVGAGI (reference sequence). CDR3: CASSYDAPGQPSWGYEQYV. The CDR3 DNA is TGTGCCAGCAGTTACGACGCTCCGGGACAGCCGTCATGGGGTTACGAGCAGTACGTC.

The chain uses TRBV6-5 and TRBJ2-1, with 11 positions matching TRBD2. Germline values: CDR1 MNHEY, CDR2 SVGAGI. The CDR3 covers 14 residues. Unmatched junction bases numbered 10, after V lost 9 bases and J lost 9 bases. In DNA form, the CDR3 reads TGTGCCAGAACAATGGTAGCGGGGGGGGCTGAGCAGTTCTTC. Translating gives CARTMVAGGAEQFF.

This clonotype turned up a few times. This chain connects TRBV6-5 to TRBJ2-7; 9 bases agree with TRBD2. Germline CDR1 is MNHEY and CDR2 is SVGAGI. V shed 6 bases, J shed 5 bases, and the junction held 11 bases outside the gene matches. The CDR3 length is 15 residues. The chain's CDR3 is CASRHPGLATDEQYF. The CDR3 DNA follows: TGTGCCAGCAGGCACCCGGGACTAGCTACGGACGAGCAGTACTTC.

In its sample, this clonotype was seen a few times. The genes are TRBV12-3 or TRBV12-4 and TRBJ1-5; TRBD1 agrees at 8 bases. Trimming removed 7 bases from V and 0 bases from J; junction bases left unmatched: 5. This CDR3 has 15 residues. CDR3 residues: CASTLGTGSNQPQHF. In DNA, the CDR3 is TGTGCCAGCACCCTGGGGACAGGTAGCAATCAGCCCCAGCATTTT.

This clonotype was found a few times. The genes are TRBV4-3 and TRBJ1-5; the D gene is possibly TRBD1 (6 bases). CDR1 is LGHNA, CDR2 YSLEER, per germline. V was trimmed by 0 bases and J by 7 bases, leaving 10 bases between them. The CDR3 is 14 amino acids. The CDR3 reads CASSQETGRQPQHF. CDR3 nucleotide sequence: TGCGCCAGCAGCCAAGAAACAGGGAGACAGCCCCAGCATTTT.

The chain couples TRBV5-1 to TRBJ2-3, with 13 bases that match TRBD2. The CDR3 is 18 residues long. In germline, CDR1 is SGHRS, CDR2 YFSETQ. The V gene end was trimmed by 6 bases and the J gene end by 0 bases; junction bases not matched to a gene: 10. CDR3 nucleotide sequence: TGCGCCAGCACGCACCTCCCGGGACTAGCGGGGAGCACAGATACGCAGTATTTT. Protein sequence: CASTHLPGLAGSTDTQYF.

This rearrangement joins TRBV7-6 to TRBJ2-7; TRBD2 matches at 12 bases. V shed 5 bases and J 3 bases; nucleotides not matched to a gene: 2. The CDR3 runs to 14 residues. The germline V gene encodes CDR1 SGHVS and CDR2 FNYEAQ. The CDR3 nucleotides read TGTGCCAGCAGCCCGACTAGCGGGGGCTACGAGCAGTACTTC. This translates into CASSPTSGGYEQYF.

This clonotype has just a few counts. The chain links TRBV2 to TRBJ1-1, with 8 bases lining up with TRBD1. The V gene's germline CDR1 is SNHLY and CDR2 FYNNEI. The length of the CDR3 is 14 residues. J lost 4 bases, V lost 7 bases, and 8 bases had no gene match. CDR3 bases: TGTGCCAGCACAGGGGGCCGTAGGGGCACTGAAGCTTTCTTT. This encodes CASTGGRRGTEAFF.

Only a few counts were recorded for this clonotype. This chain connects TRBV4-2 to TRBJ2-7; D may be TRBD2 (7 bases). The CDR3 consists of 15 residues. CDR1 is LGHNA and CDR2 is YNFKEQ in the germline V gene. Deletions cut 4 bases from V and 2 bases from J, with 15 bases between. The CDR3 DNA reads TGTGCCAGCAGCCCCGAGGACGGGGGGCCCTACGAGCAGTACTTC. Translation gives CASSPEDGGPYEQYF.